The rows below give T cell receptor beta chains drawn from one sample of a study of response to subunit inactivated influenza vaccine. TCRdb re-derived calls from the RT-PCR reads in MiXCR, one entry per CDR3 protein. The table has 650,000 to 800,000 distinct CDR3 sequences, less than 20% seen once. The material sequenced was PBMCs from blood, taken 5 to 6 days after vaccination. Receptors originate from a man aged 50 to 59 who received an inactivated influenza vaccine. Each CDR3 is given with its conserved first and last residue. A D gene is named only where the DNA matches it firmly. Expanded clones are given a class, and other clones once, few, many or no size at all.

J,size,D,V,CDR3,DNA
TRBJ2-5,NA,TRBD2,TRBV24-1,CATSGSGGDAETQYF,TGTGCCACCAGTGGCAGCGGGGGGGACGCGGAGACCCAGTACTTC
TRBJ2-5,once,NA,TRBV7-9,CASSLGGARLETQYF,TGTGCCAGCAGCTTGGGGGGGGCGCGGTTGGAGACCCAGTACTTC
TRBJ1-4,few,NA,TRBV6-5,CASSYSFQGSEKLFF,TGTGCCAGCAGTTACTCTTTCCAGGGTAGTGAAAAACTGTTTTTT
TRBJ1-2,NA,TRBD1,TRBV2,CASSEAGQGAYGYTF,TGTGCCAGCAGTGAAGCGGGACAGGGGGCATATGGCTACACCTTC
TRBJ1-6,few,NA,TRBV6-5,CASSPHNSPLHF,TGTGCCAGCAGTCCACATAATTCACCCCTCCACTTT
TRBJ2-7,few,NA,TRBV28,CASLTGTAFVAGRFYEQYF,TGTGCCAGCTTGACCGGGACAGCCTTCGTAGCGGGACGATTCTACGAGCAGTACTTC
TRBJ2-2,few,TRBD2,TRBV20-1,CSARVWGQGLAGGTGELFF,TGCAGTGCTAGAGTTTGGGGCCAAGGACTAGCGGGGGGTACCGGGGAGCTGTTTTTT
TRBJ1-1,NA,TRBD1,TRBV12-3/TRBV12-4,CASGGFSGGRPEAFF,TGTGCCAGCGGCGGGTTTTCAGGGGGAAGACCTGAAGCTTTCTTT
TRBJ1-1,few,TRBD1,TRBV5-1,CASSSTGGLVNTEAFF,TGCGCCAGCAGCTCGACAGGGGGCCTGGTGAACACTGAAGCTTTCTTT
TRBJ2-7,NA,NA,TRBV4-2,CASSQDFGEANYEQYF,TGTGCCAGCAGCCAAGATTTCGGGGAGGCCAACTACGAGCAGTACTTC
TRBJ2-5,few,NA,TRBV7-2,CASSRRGFQETQYF,TGTGCCAGCAGCCGTCGGGGGTTCCAAGAGACCCAGTACTTC
TRBJ2-2,NA,TRBD2,TRBV7-7,CASSRLAGGPYNTGELFF,TGTGCCAGCAGCAGACTAGCGGGAGGGCCTTATAACACCGGGGAGCTGTTTTTT
TRBJ2-3,NA,NA,TRBV5-1,CASSLGPKGTDTQYF,TGCGCCAGCAGCTTGGGCCCAAAGGGCACAGATACGCAGTATTTT
TRBJ2-5,NA,TRBD2,TRBV12-3/TRBV12-4,CASSLGTGGKTQYF,TGTGCCAGCAGTCTGGGGACCGGGGGGAAGACCCAGTACTTC
TRBJ2-3,few,TRBD2,TRBV20-1,CSARGLAIDGNTDTQYF,TGCAGTGCGAGAGGACTAGCGATCGACGGAAACACAGATACGCAGTATTTT
TRBJ2-5,few,NA,TRBV4-1,CASSKGLQETQYF,TGCGCCAGCAGCAAGGGACTGCAAGAGACCCAGTACTTC
TRBJ2-3,NA,NA,TRBV10-2,CASRATGYSTDTQYF,TGCGCCAGCAGGGCTACAGGGTATAGCACAGATACGCAGTATTTT
TRBJ2-1,few,TRBD2,TRBV7-2,CASSPTSGYSYNEQFF,TGTGCCAGCAGCCCGACTAGCGGGTATTCCTACAATGAGCAGTTCTTC
TRBJ1-1,NA,NA,TRBV20-1,CSASGRDMNTEAFF,TGCAGTGCTAGCGGCAGAGATATGAACACTGAAGCTTTCTTT
TRBJ2-2,many,TRBD2,TRBV29-1,CSVRSAAGGPNTGELFF,TGCAGCGTACGATCCGCAGCGGGAGGGCCGAACACCGGGGAGCTGTTTTTT
TRBJ2-4,NA,TRBD1,TRBV18,CASSPPGQGNIQYF,TGTGCCAGCTCGCCTCCGGGACAGGGCAACATTCAGTACTTC
TRBJ2-7,few,NA,TRBV6-1,CASNAGTSPYEQYF,TGTGCCAGCAACGCCGGGACAAGCCCCTACGAGCAGTACTTC
TRBJ2-3,few,NA,TRBV5-1,CASSSPPTDTQYF,TGCGCCAGCAGCTCCCCCCCCACAGATACGCAGTATTTT
TRBJ2-7,NA,TRBD1,TRBV7-9,CASSLSYRGSYEQYF,TGTGCCAGCAGCTTATCTTACAGGGGCTCCTACGAGCAGTACTTC
TRBJ1-5,NA,NA,TRBV20-1,CSARDTANQPQHF,TGCAGTGCTAGAGATACAGCCAATCAGCCCCAGCATTTT
TRBJ2-5,NA,TRBD2,TRBV20-1,CSARAGDTRETQYF,TGCAGTGCCAGGGCGGGGGATACCAGGGAGACCCAGTACTTC
TRBJ1-3,few,NA,TRBV5-1,CASSIGRNSGNTIYF,TGCGCCAGCAGCATCGGACGGAACTCTGGAAACACCATATATTTT
TRBJ2-5,few,NA,TRBV14,CASSQRGGLETQYF,TGTGCCAGCAGCCAGCGAGGGGGTTTGGAGACCCAGTACTTC
TRBJ1-3,NA,NA,TRBV28,CASSGRDPGNTIYF,TGTGCCAGCAGTGGCAGGGATCCTGGAAACACCATATATTTT
TRBJ1-5,NA,NA,TRBV24-1,CATSDLKSGGAGPQHF,TGTGCCACCAGTGATTTGAAGTCGGGGGGTGCAGGGCCCCAGCATTTT
TRBJ2-3,many,NA,TRBV12-3/TRBV12-4,CASNGERTDTQYF,TGTGCCAGCAACGGGGAGCGCACAGATACGCAGTATTTT
TRBJ2-3,few,TRBD1,TRBV24-1,CATGTGYMDTQYF,TGTGCCACCGGGACAGGGTATATGGATACGCAGTATTTT
TRBJ2-3,many,TRBD2,TRBV10-2,CASKVAGGTDTQYF,TGCGCCAGCAAGGTAGCGGGGGGCACAGATACGCAGTATTTT
TRBJ2-1,few,TRBD1,TRBV9,CASSVNRGNEQFF,TGTGCCAGCAGCGTAAACAGGGGAAATGAGCAGTTCTTC
TRBJ2-7,few,TRBD1,TRBV15,CATSQGQAGSYEQYF,TGTGCCACCAGCCAGGGACAGGCGGGCTCCTACGAGCAGTACTTC
TRBJ2-5,few,NA,TRBV4-1,CASSQRIREETQYF,TGCGCCAGCAGCCAACGCATTCGGGAAGAGACCCAGTACTTC